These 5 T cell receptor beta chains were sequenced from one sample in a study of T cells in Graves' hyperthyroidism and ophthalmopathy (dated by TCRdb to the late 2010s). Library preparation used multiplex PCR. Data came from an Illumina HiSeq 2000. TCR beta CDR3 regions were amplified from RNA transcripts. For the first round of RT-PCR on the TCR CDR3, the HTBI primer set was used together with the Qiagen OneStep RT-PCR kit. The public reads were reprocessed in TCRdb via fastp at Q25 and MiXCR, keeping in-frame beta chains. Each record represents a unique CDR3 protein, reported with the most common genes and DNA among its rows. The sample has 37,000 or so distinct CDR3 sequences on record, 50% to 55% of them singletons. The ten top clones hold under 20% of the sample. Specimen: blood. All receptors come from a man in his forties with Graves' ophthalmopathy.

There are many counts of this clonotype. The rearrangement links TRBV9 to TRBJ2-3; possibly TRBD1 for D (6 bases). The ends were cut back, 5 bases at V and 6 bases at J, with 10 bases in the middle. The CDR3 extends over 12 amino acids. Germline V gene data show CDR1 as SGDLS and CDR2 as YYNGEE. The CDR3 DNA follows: TGTGCCAGCAGTCGACAGGCGGATACGCAGTATTTT. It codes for CASSRQADTQYF.

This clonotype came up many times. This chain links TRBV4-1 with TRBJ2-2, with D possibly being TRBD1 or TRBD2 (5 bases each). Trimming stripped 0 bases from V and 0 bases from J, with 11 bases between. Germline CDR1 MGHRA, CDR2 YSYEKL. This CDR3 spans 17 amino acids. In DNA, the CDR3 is TGCGCCAGCAGCCAAGATGCCGGGACGGCGAACACCGGGGAGCTGTTTTTT. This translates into CASSQDAGTANTGELFF.

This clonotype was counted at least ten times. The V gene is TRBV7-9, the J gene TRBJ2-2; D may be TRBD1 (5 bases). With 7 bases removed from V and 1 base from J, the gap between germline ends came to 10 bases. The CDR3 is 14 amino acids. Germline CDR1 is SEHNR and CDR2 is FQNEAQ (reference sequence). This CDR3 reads CASKGAMNTGELFF. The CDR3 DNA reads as TGTGCCAGCAAAGGGGCCATGAACACCGGGGAGCTGTTTTTT.

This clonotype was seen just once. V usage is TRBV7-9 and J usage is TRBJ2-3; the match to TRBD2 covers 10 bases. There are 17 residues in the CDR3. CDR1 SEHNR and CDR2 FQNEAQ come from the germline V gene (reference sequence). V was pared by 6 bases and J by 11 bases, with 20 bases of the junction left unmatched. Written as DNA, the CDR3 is TGTGCCAGCAGATCTAGCCGCAGCGGGGGGGATTACAATGAGCAGTATTTT. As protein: CASRSSRSGGDYNEQYF. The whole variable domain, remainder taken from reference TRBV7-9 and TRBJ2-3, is DTGVSQNPRHKITKRGQNVTFRCDPISEHNRLYWYRQTLGQGPEFLTYFQNEAQLEKSRLLSDRFSAERPKGSFSTLEIQRTEQGDSAMYLCASRSSRSGGDYNEQYFGPGTRLTVL.

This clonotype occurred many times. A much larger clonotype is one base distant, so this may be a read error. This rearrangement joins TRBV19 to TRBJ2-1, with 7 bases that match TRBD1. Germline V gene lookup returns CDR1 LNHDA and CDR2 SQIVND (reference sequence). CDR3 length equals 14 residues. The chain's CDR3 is CASSITGEGNERFF. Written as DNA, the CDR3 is TGTGCCAGTAGTATAACAGGGGAAGGTAATGAGCGGTTCTTC.